The present entry profiles one T cell receptor beta chain with its context. Its antigen is unknown. A clone one base away is much larger, so this may be a read error. Germline CDR1 and CDR2: SNHLY and FYNNEI. This CDR3 comprises 12 residues. Combining a sample-barcoded 5' primer with a J-beta primer mix, a second PCR ran for roughly 7 to 12 cycles. TCRdb reprocessed the 5' RACE reads via MiXCR and lists one record per CDR3 protein. The repertoire holds roughly 1,700,000 distinct CDR3 sequences, with under 30% as singletons. The data originate from a study of blood T cells in healthy people across ages. Findings and caveats of the study: Relative to aged donors, long-lived donors carried more naive CD4+ cells and displayed higher diversity.

The chain is built from TRBV2 and TRBJ2-2, with 8 bases identical to TRBD1. This clonotype was obtained from a woman aged 25 to 39 in good health. The specimen sequenced was blood. The CDR3: CARRTGFGERFF. Written as DNA, the CDR3 is TGTGCCAGGAGGACAGGGTTCGGGGAGCGGTTTTTT.